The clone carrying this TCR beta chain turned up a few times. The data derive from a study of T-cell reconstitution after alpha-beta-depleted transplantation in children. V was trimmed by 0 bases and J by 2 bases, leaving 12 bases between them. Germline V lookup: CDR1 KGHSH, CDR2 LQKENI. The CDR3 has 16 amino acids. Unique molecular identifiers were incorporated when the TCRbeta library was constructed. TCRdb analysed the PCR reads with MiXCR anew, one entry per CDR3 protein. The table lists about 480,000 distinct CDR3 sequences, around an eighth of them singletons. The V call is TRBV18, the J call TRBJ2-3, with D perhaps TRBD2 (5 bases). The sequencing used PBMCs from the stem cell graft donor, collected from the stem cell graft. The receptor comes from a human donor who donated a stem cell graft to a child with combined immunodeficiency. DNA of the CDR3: TGTGCCAGCTCACCACCGTCCGGAGGAGCCACAGATACGCAGTATTTT. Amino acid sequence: CASSPPSGGATDTQYF.